The source of this T cell receptor (beta chain) is a study of CD8 T cells in ankylosing spondylitis. This CDR3 is 17 amino acids long. CDR1 is SGDLS and CDR2 is YYNGEE in the germline V gene. J was trimmed by 7 bases and V by 0 bases; bases with no gene match: 12. Molecular-barcoded quantitative 5'-RACE produced these TCR beta libraries. Each CDR3 protein is one row after TCRdb ran MiXCR on the 5' RACE reads. The repertoire holds more than 7,500 distinct CDR3 sequences, with 3.9% as singletons. This clonotype was detected many times. The sequence was collected from a female donor with ankylosing spondylitis or in good health (not recorded which). Source material: blood, either unsorted or a sorted T cell fraction (not recorded which). The rearrangement uses TRBV9 and TRBJ2-1; 8 nucleotides match TRBD2. The CDR3: CASSVAVTAGGENEQFF. The CDR3 bases are TGTGCCAGCAGCGTAGCTGTAACCGCGGGGGGTGAAAATGAGCAGTTCTTC.